A selection of T cell receptor beta chains follows, all from one sample in a study of regulatory T cells in long-lasting Graves disease. From the multiplex PCR reads, TCRdb called clonotypes with MiXCR, one entry per CDR3 protein. The sample yields some 250,000 distinct CDR3 sequences, about 19% seen once. Here the sequenced sample was peripheral blood mononuclear cells (PBMCs), taken at new diagnosis, from a patient treated with antithyroid drugs. These receptors all come from a female donor with Graves disease. The CDR3 runs from the conserved cysteine through the conserved F or W. Each record gives: V gene, clone size, J gene, CDR3 protein. Clone size is shown for a subset of rows, as once, few, many or a class of expanded clone.

TRBV2	many	TRBJ2-6	CASSVVTGAGANVLTF
TRBV11-3	many	TRBJ2-7	CASSLTGTGNEQYF
TRBV3-1	many	TRBJ2-1	CASSPRAGGGNNEQFF
TRBV6-2/TRBV6-3	many	TRBJ1-1	CASTADGIKGEAFF
TRBV28	many	TRBJ1-2	CASSLILQGGGYTF
TRBV5-1	many	TRBJ1-2	CASSIDGYNYGYTF
TRBV4-2	many	TRBJ1-4	CASSQALNRRLFF
TRBV6-2/TRBV6-3	many	TRBJ2-1	CASSDFGQGADDEQFF
TRBV20-1	many	TRBJ2-7	CSARAPGQNYEQYF
TRBV28	many	TRBJ2-7	CASSLAERSYSSYEQYF
TRBV10-3	few	TRBJ2-5	CAISALAKETQYF
TRBV15	-	TRBJ2-3	CATSRQPGQGTDTQYF
TRBV6-1	many	TRBJ2-5	CASSALAAETQYF